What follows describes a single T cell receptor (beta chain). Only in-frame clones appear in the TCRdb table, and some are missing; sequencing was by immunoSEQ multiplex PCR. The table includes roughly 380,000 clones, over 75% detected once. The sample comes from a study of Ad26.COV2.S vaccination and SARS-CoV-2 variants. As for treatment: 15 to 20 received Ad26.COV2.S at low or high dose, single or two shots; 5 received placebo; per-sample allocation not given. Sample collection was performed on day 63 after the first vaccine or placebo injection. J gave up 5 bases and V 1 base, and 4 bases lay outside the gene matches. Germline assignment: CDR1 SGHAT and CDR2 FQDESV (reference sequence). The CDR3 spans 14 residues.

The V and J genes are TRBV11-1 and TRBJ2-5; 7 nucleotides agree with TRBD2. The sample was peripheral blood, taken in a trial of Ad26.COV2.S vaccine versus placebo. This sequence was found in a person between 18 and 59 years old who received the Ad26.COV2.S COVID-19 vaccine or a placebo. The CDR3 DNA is TGTGCCAGCAGCTTAGGGGAGGGTTGGGAGACCCAGTACTTC. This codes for CASSLGEGWETQYF.